These 9 T cell receptor beta chains were all obtained from the same sample, sequenced in a study of blood T cells in healthy people across ages. Combining a sample-barcoded 5' primer with a J-beta primer mix, a second PCR ran for 7 to 11 cycles. Using its own MiXCR run on the 5' RACE reads, TCRdb lists one record per CDR3 protein. In the table there are approximately 1.5 million distinct CDR3 sequences, less than 45% of which are singletons. The material sequenced was blood. These receptor sequences come from a woman aged 18-35 years in good health.

This clonotype was counted at least ten times. The V and J genes are TRBV7-9 and TRBJ1-2, with D tentatively TRBD1 (5 bases). Germline V lookup: CDR1 SEHNR, CDR2 FQNEAQ (reference sequence). Deletions cut 5 bases from V and 2 bases from J, with 15 bases between. This CDR3 is built from 15 residues. The CDR3 here is CASSPFGTENYGYTF. For the CDR3, the DNA is TGTGCCAGCAGCCCTTTCGGGACGGAGAACTATGGCTACACCTTC.

The chain combines TRBV4-1 with TRBJ1-1; a possible D gene is TRBD1 (5 bases). The CDR3 has 14 amino acids. CDR1 and CDR2 (germline): MGHRA, YSYEKL. V was pared by 1 base and J by 5 bases, with 11 bases between. The CDR3 DNA sequence: TGCGCCAGCAGCCAAGTAGGGGAGGTGACTGAAGCTTTCTTT. Translated: CASSQVGEVTEAFF.

This clonotype appeared a few times. The V gene is TRBV9, the J gene TRBJ2-7; 7 nucleotides line up with TRBD1. The V segment lost 1 base and the J segment 2 bases; nucleotides outside the gene matches: 9. Germline CDR1 reads SGDLS; CDR2 reads YYNGEE. This CDR3 spans 16 amino acids. The CDR3, as DNA: TGTGCCAGCAGCGTATCAGACAGGGTAAGCGCCTACGAGCAGTACTTC. It is translated as CASSVSDRVSAYEQYF.

The rearrangement joins TRBV12-3 or TRBV12-4 to TRBJ2-2; 11 positions agree with TRBD2. J lost 4 bases, V lost 3 bases, and 4 bases had no gene match. This CDR3 spans 16 amino acids. In nucleotides, the CDR3 is TGTGCCAGCAGTTTCCAGACTAGCGGGGTCACCGGGGAGCTGTTTTTT. Translated, it gives CASSFQTSGVTGELFF.

This clonotype was detected once. The rearrangement uses TRBV2 and TRBJ2-1; a weak D match, TRBD2 (5 bases). Germline CDR1 is SNHLY and CDR2 is FYNNEI. This CDR3 has 11 residues. Trimming removed 8 bases from V and 9 bases from J, with 11 bases in between. The DNA for the CDR3 is TGTGCCAGCGGGAGATGGGGTGAGCAGTTCTTC. Encoded protein: CASGRWGEQFF.

This clonotype has a count of ten or more. The chain combines TRBV27 with TRBJ2-7; D tentatively fits TRBD1 or TRBD2 (6 bases each). With 5 bases removed from V and 11 bases from J, the gap between germline ends came to 22 bases. CDR3 length: 14 amino acids. CDR1 and CDR2 from the germline V gene are MNHEY and SMNVEV (reference sequence). The CDR3 DNA follows: TGTGCCAGCAGTGTATTGGCAGAGGGGGGCGCAAAGTACTTC. Translating gives CASSVLAEGGAKYF.

V gene TRBV20-1 combines with J gene TRBJ1-1; 7 bases match TRBD1. Germline CDR1 and CDR2: DFQATT and SNEGSKA (reference sequence). The CDR3 totals 12 residues. The V gene end was trimmed by 5 bases and the J gene end by 7 bases; junction bases not matched to a gene: 7. The DNA for the CDR3 is TGCAGTGCTCCTAGACAGGGCAATGAAGCTTTCTTT. Protein: CSAPRQGNEAFF.

The chain combines TRBV4-1 with TRBJ2-7; D uncertain. V was pared by 5 bases and J by 3 bases, with 14 bases between. Germline CDR1 MGHRA, CDR2 YSYEKL. The CDR3 is made up of 14 amino acids. CDR3 in DNA: TGCGCCAGCAGCGTTCAACCGGGCCTCTACGAGCAGTACTTC. As protein: CASSVQPGLYEQYF.

This sequence joins TRBV12-3 or TRBV12-4 and TRBJ1-4; 7 bases fit TRBD1. The CDR3 spans 13 residues. J lost 10 bases, V lost 5 bases, and 7 bases had no gene match. The CDR3 bases are TGTGCCAGCAGTGCCGGGACAGTTGGAAAACTGTTTTTT. Translating it yields CASSAGTVGKLFF.